These 30 T cell receptor beta chains share one sample of origin, sequenced in a study of T cell repertoires in cytomegalovirus infection. TCRdb reprocessed the reads via MiXCR and lists one record per CDR3 protein. The sample has just under 500,000 distinct CDR3 sequences, around 35% seen once. Antigens for these TCRs are unknown. This specimen consisted of cultured PBMCs, obtained from culture after CMV antigen stimulation. These receptors were collected from a human donor in good health (CMV status not recorded). Some clones in this sample may be carry-over from other donors' samples.

Only a few counts were recorded for this clonotype. This chain links TRBV7-9 with TRBJ1-2, with D unresolved. CDR1 and CDR2 from the germline V gene are SEHNR and FQNEAQ (reference sequence). This CDR3 has 15 residues. V was shortened by 1 base and J by 6 bases, with 15 bases between the two germline ends. The CDR3, as DNA: TGTGCCAGCAGCTTAGGTCGGGAAAAAATCGATGGCTACACCTTC. Translation gives CASSLGREKIDGYTF.

The V gene is TRBV4-3, the J gene TRBJ1-5; D unclear. V was pared by 0 bases and J by 1 base, with 7 bases between. Germline V CDR1 and CDR2: LGHNA, YSLEER. The CDR3 totals 15 residues. The CDR3 loop reads CASSQDVGSNQPQHF. The CDR3 DNA follows: TGCGCCAGCAGCCAAGATGTCGGCAGCAATCAGCCCCAGCATTTT.

CDR3 coding DNA: TGCGCCAGCAGCCAAGTCCAATCGGTTGGCGAAAAACTGTTTTTT. Encoded protein: CASSQVQSVGEKLFF. The chain is built from TRBV4-1 and TRBJ1-4, with D unclear. Trimming left V 1 base short and J 8 bases short, with 14 bases between. The CDR3 contains 15 residues. CDR1 is MGHRA and CDR2 is YSYEKL in the germline V gene.

The chain joins TRBV2 to TRBJ1-1; D is possibly TRBD1 (6 bases). The CDR3 spans 13 residues. CDR1 SNHLY and CDR2 FYNNEI come from the germline V gene. DNA for the CDR3: TGTGCAGAGGGGCCACAGGGAGGTACTGAAGCTTTCTTT. This translates into CAEGPQGGTEAFF. Combining the CDR3 with reference TRBV2 and TRBJ1-1 gives the whole variable domain EPEVTQTPSHQVTQMGQEVILRCVPISNHLYFYWYRQILGQKVEFLVSFYNNEISEKSEIFDDQFSVERPDGSNFTLKIRSTKLEDSAMYFCAEGPQGGTEAFFGQGTRLTVV.

This clonotype was detected only a few times. The chain joins TRBV20-1 to TRBJ1-5; D gene ambiguous. With 2 bases removed from V and 3 bases from J, the gap between germline ends came to 14 bases. This CDR3 contains 15 residues. The germline V gene has CDR1 DFQATT and CDR2 SNEGSKA (reference sequence). CDR3 sequence: CSARPRNSYNQPQHF. DNA of the CDR3: TGCAGTGCTAGACCCCGAAACAGTTACAATCAGCCCCAGCATTTT.

V and J are TRBV7-2 and TRBJ1-1; D gene uncertain. V dropped 1 base and J dropped 1 base, with 7 bases sitting between them. Germline assignment: CDR1 SGHTA and CDR2 FQGNSA. There are 14 residues in the CDR3. The CDR3 coding sequence is TGTGCCAGCAGCTTAGAGTGGACGAACACTGAAGCTTTCTTT. This translates into CASSLEWTNTEAFF.

The CDR3 DNA follows: TGTGCCCTTTCCCGGGTACACAGGGCATTTTCTCTGGATGGCTACACCTTC. Translating gives CALSRVHRAFSLDGYTF. The V gene is TRBV19, the J gene TRBJ1-2; the D gene is possibly TRBD1 (6 bases). Looked up from germline, CDR1 is LNHDA and CDR2 is SQIVND (reference sequence). Trimming stripped 11 bases from V and 6 bases from J, with 31 bases between. The CDR3 extends over 17 amino acids.

This clonotype came up a few times. The genes are TRBV12-3 or TRBV12-4 and TRBJ2-1, with 7 bases that match TRBD2. The CDR3 loop spans 15 amino acids. With V trimmed by 6 bases and J by 0 bases, 5 bases remained unmatched. The CDR3 loop is CASRKAGNSYNEQFF. The CDR3 bases are TGTGCCAGCAGAAAAGCGGGGAACTCCTACAATGAGCAGTTCTTC.

In its sample, this clonotype was seen a few times. The V gene is TRBV19, the J gene TRBJ2-1, with 11 bases aligning to TRBD2. Germline V gene lookup returns CDR1 LNHDA and CDR2 SQIVND (reference sequence). This CDR3 contains 14 residues. The CDR3 bases are TGTGCGACCCAACTAGCGGGAGTTTACAATGAGCAGTTCTTC. Protein: CATQLAGVYNEQFF.

This clonotype was recorded many times. The chain joins TRBV2 to TRBJ1-1; D possibly corresponds to TRBD1 (5 bases). V gave up 6 bases and J gave up 5 bases, with 10 bases separating them. CDR1 and CDR2 (germline): SNHLY, FYNNEI. The CDR3 runs to 12 residues. The CDR3 region has the DNA TGTGCCAGCAGCCGGGGGTGGACTGAAGCTTTCTTT. Its translation: CASSRGWTEAFF.

J is TRBJ1-2 and V is TRBV6-1, with 7 bases lining up with TRBD1. The CDR3 has 14 residues. In germline, CDR1 is MNHNS, CDR2 SASEGT. J was trimmed by 4 bases and V by 5 bases; bases with no gene match: 7. The CDR3 is CASSSPRQGYGYTF. DNA for the CDR3: TGTGCCAGCAGTTCCCCTAGACAGGGCTATGGCTACACCTTC.

This clonotype was found many times. CDR3 in amino acids: CASSLVFTSGSVEQFF. The DNA of the CDR3 is TGTGCCAGCAGCCTAGTATTCACTAGCGGGAGTGTTGAGCAGTTCTTC. The chain uses TRBV7-2 and TRBJ2-1; 11 bases match TRBD2. Germline values: CDR1 SGHTA, CDR2 FQGNSA. CDR3 length: 16 residues. The V segment lost 5 bases and the J segment 9 bases; nucleotides outside the gene matches: 12.

A few counts support this clonotype. This chain uses TRBV20-1 with TRBJ1-5; D is uncertain. Trimming cost V 3 bases and J 0 bases, with 9 bases left between them. This CDR3 has 14 residues. Germline V gene data show CDR1 as DFQATT and CDR2 as SNEGSKA (reference sequence). The chain's CDR3 is CSARELYSNQPQHF. The DNA of the CDR3 is TGCAGTGCTAGGGAGTTGTATAGCAATCAGCCCCAGCATTTT.

This clonotype appeared a few times. This sequence joins TRBV12-3 or TRBV12-4 and TRBJ1-5; tentative D call: TRBD1 (5 bases). CDR3 length equals 14 residues. V lost 8 bases to trimming and J lost 9 bases, with 20 bases between them. DNA of the CDR3: TGTGCCAGCCGTTCGGGGGTCTCGTCTTCGCCCCAGCATTTT. This gives the protein CASRSGVSSSPQHF.

This clonotype has only a few counts. The chain couples TRBV6-6 to TRBJ2-2; 9 nucleotides agree with TRBD1. This CDR3 region has 15 residues. Germline CDR1 reads MNHNY; CDR2 reads SVGAGI (reference sequence). The V and J ends lost 5 bases and 8 bases, in that order; junction bases with no gene match: 9. The CDR3 nucleotides read TGTGCCAGCAGTGGTACACAGGGGGCGCTTGGGGAGCTGTTTTTT. Translated, it gives CASSGTQGALGELFF.

Only a few counts were recorded for this clonotype. V is TRBV7-2 and J is TRBJ2-7; TRBD2 matches at 7 bases. V shed 4 bases and J 6 bases; nucleotides not matched to a gene: 3. The V gene's germline CDR1 is SGHTA and CDR2 FQGNSA. The length of the CDR3 is 12 residues. The DNA for the CDR3 is TGTGCCAGCAGCTCGTTAGCGGGCGAGCAGTACGTC. Its translation: CASSSLAGEQYV.

V and J are TRBV4-3 and TRBJ2-3; D might be TRBD1 or TRBD2, each matching 5 bases. Trimming took 5 bases from V and 1 from J, leaving 10 bases between them. The CDR3 has 14 residues. CDR1 and CDR2 (germline): LGHNA, YSLEER. CDR3 coding DNA: TGCGCCAGCAGCGCCCGAGGGGGCACAGATACGCAGTATTTT. It encodes CASSARGGTDTQYF.

This clonotype has just one count. This chain uses TRBV20-1 with TRBJ2-7; 11 bases are shared with TRBD2. Germline assignment: CDR1 DFQATT and CDR2 SNEGSKA (reference sequence). This CDR3 is built from 13 residues. The V segment lost 4 bases and the J segment 3 bases; nucleotides outside the gene matches: 2. The CDR3 loop is CSATSGRFYEQYF. Written as DNA, the CDR3 is TGCAGTGCTACTAGCGGGAGGTTCTACGAGCAGTACTTC.

The chain recombines TRBV6-1 with TRBJ2-7; 8 nucleotides align to TRBD2. Germline CDR1 is MNHNS and CDR2 is SASEGT. The CDR3 sequence is 18 residues long. Trimming took 5 bases from V and 0 from J; bases not matched to a gene: 15. The CDR3 nucleotides are TGTGCCAGCAGTTACCCCCCTAGCGCGGGAGGCTTCTCCTACGAGCAGTACTTC. Translating gives CASSYPPSAGGFSYEQYF.

The gene calls are TRBV7-6 and TRBJ1-6, with D perhaps TRBD1 (6 bases). This CDR3 contains 14 residues. V was trimmed by 5 bases and J by 7 bases, leaving 12 bases between them. CDR1 SGHVS and CDR2 FNYEAQ come from the germline V gene. For the CDR3, the DNA is TGTGCCAGCAGCCGTCAGGGGTGGAATTCACCCCTCCACTTT. It yields the protein CASSRQGWNSPLHF.

Only a few counts were recorded for this clonotype. The chain recombines TRBV7-2 with TRBJ1-2, with D unresolved. Germline CDR1 SGHTA, CDR2 FQGNSA. CDR3 length: 17 amino acids. V was cut by 1 base and J by 4 bases, with 19 bases left in between. CDR3 nucleotide sequence: TGTGCCAGCAGCTTAGAACTGAGGCCCCGGGCCTCCTATGGCTACACCTTC. This codes for CASSLELRPRASYGYTF.

At least ten counts were recorded for this clonotype. The chain is built from TRBV7-2 and TRBJ2-6; TRBD1 agrees at 9 bases. The ends lost 5 bases at V and 0 bases at J; junction bases unmatched: 5. The germline V gene encodes CDR1 SGHTA and CDR2 FQGNSA. The CDR3 sequence is 17 residues long. The chain's CDR3 is CASSPGQGNSGANVLTF. DNA of the CDR3: TGTGCCAGCAGCCCGGGACAGGGTAACTCTGGGGCCAACGTCCTGACTTTC.

This clonotype has only a few counts. This chain uses TRBV6-8 with TRBJ2-7, with TRBD1 identical over 9 bases. The CDR3 spans 13 residues. Germline CDR1 is MNHGY and CDR2 is SAAAGT. V trimming: 8 bases; J trimming: 3 bases; junction bases outside the gene matches: 5. CDR3 coding DNA: TGTGCCAGCTGCGGGACAGGGTTCTACGAGCAGTACGTC. Translating gives CASCGTGFYEQYV.

This chain joins TRBV5-1 and TRBJ2-1, with 9 bases fitting TRBD2. Losses at the gene ends were 0 bases for V and 8 bases for J; bases not matched to a gene: 6. From germline, CDR1 is SGHRS and CDR2 YFSETQ. The CDR3 runs 15 residues. Here the CDR3 reads CASSLGGGRADEQFF. CDR3 bases: TGCGCCAGCAGCTTGGGTGGCGGGAGGGCCGATGAGCAGTTCTTC.

The chain employs TRBV5-5 and TRBJ2-3; D is unclear. The germline gives CDR1 SGHKS, CDR2 YYEKEE (reference sequence). The CDR3 has 13 amino acids. V lost 5 bases and J 8 bases, leaving 15 bases between the germline ends. DNA for the CDR3: TGTGCCAGCAGTCCACGCCCCACCGCTACGCAGTATTTT. As protein: CASSPRPTATQYF.

This clonotype was observed a few times. Sequence at one end of the junction differs from germline and may be a read error. The rearrangement joins TRBV6-6 to TRBJ2-1, with 12 bases matching TRBD2. The CDR3 consists of 13 residues. Germline CDR1 and CDR2: MNHNY and SVGAGI (reference sequence). This chain's CDR3 is CASSYSRTSGKIF. The DNA of the CDR3 is TGTGCCAGCAGTTACTCCAGGACTAGCGGGAAGATCTTC.

The chain joins TRBV4-1 to TRBJ1-2, with D perhaps matching TRBD1 (6 bases). This CDR3 has 13 residues. Trimming removed 6 bases from V and 7 bases from J, with 15 bases in between. Looked up from germline, CDR1 is MGHRA and CDR2 is YSYEKL. In DNA form, the CDR3 reads TGCGCCAGCAGTGATGGCACAGGGACTGGCTACACCTTC. Protein product: CASSDGTGTGYTF.

This clonotype was recorded a few times. The chain is built from TRBV10-3 and TRBJ2-3; D ambiguous. V lost 2 bases and J lost 3, with 12 bases in between. This CDR3 region has 15 residues. The V gene's germline CDR1 is ENHRY and CDR2 SYGVKD. CDR3: CAISEGWAPTDTQYF. In DNA form, the CDR3 reads TGTGCCATCAGTGAGGGGTGGGCCCCGACAGATACGCAGTATTTT.

This clonotype was found many times. The V and J genes are TRBV7-8 and TRBJ1-5; 7 positions agree with TRBD1. Germline V gene lookup returns CDR1 SGHVS and CDR2 FQNEAQ. This CDR3 is 15 amino acids long. After removal of 5 bases from V and 4 bases from J, the junction contained 8 bases not matched to a gene. The CDR3 DNA is TGTGCCAGCAGCAGGGGGCGGGGGGGTAATCAGCCCCAGCATTTT. Translated: CASSRGRGGNQPQHF.

The gene calls are TRBV7-2 and TRBJ2-1, with TRBD1 as a possible D gene (6 bases). The germline V gene has CDR1 SGHTA and CDR2 FQGNSA. V lost 8 bases and J lost 4, with 18 bases in between. This CDR3 is 15 amino acids long. CDR3 sequence reads: CASCSWQGCYNEQFF. The DNA of the CDR3 is TGTGCCAGCTGCTCCTGGCAGGGGTGTTACAATGAGCAGTTCTTC.